This TCR beta chain was found in a study of blood T cell repertoires in COVID-19 (dated by TCRdb to 2020 to 2022). Context from the whole study: The collaborator samples originated in the United States, Italy and Spain and spanned the acute and convalescent phases of COVID-19. The prospective study material was composed of cDNA or gDNA derived from T cells, B-cell-depleted T cells, or PBMCs. Subjects who had been exposed to COVID-19, were actively infected with it, or had recovered from it provided the deeply sampled blood TCRbeta repertoires that made up the dataset. A freely available public database, intended as a resource for researchers studying the immune response to SARS-CoV-2, is where the repertoires were released. The samples were drawn from the first 160 participants of the ongoing ImmuneRACE study and from 950 to 1,500 subjects provided by 6 global collaborators. Nearly every sample came with metadata listing a de-identified subject ID, COVID-19 status, age in years and sex. Where available, HLA class I and class II types were obtained from metadata supplied by the sample provider rather than from assay-based typing. Overall study results and their limits: How much clinical and demographic metadata was included differed by source and by participant, and the metadata was provided uncurated.

One collaborating source in Seattle enrolled patients during active infection and followed them longitudinally through the course of disease. Each collaborating institution followed its own protocols to collect whole blood in K2EDTA tubes. Collaborator samples were shipped for TCRbeta analysis as frozen whole blood, isolated PBMCs, or DNA extracted from either sample type. Worth noting for this clone: The specificity of this receptor is unknown. No much larger clone is present one base from it, and per-base qualities are unavailable.

TCRbeta CDR3 regions were amplified from genomic DNA using the immunoSEQ Assay, a bias-controlled multiplex PCR. The original methods were these. Within the assay, amplification of reference gene primers was used to estimate how many nucleated cells each sample contained. To quantify the absolute abundance of each unique TCRbeta CDR3 rearrangement, sequence reads were collapsed and filtered. For each sample, productive Simpson clonality was calculated as the square root of Simpson's diversity index over productive rearrangements. Not all clones reach the TCRdb copy of this immuneACCESS table, which keeps in-frame sequences only. Checked studies attribute under half of the gap to unresolved V genes and leave the rest unexplained. V and J calls and clone size follow that table, whereas D and trimming were derived from the DNA. A total of roughly 53,000 clones appear in this sample, 87% of them only once. The top ten hold under 2.5% of the sample.

From the cysteine up to the phenylalanine, the CDR3 has a length of 15 residues. The retained sequence is limited to the CDR3, 45 bases, with the frame set at the first base. CDR1 GTSNPN and CDR2 SVGIG were looked up in the germline V gene (reference sequence). V has 1 base trimmed and J has 2 bases trimmed; junction bases matching no gene number 4. The material sequenced was peripheral blood. This TCR was sampled from a woman of 80 years or more with COVID-19, enrolled during active disease. This chain is built from TRBV30 and TRBJ1-2; TRBD1 lines up with 10 middle nucleotides. The nucleotides read TGTGCCTGGAGTGGACAGGGGGCCCTAAACTATGGCTACACCTTC. Translated, it reads CAWSGQGALNYGYTF.